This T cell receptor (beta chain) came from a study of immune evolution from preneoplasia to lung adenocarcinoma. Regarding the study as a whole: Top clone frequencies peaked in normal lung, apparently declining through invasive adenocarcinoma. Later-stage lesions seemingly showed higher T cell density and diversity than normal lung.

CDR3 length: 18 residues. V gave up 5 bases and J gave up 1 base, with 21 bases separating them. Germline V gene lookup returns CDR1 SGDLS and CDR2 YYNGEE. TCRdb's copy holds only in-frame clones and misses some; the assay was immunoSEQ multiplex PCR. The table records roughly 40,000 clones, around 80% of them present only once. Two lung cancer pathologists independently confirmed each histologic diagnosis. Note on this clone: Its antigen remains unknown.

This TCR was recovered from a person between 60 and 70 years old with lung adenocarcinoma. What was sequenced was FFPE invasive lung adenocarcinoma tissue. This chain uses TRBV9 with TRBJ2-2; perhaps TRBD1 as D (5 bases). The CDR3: CASSANLATALNTGELFF. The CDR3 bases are TGTGCCAGCAGTGCAAATTTGGCGACAGCGCTGAACACCGGGGAGCTGTTTTTT.